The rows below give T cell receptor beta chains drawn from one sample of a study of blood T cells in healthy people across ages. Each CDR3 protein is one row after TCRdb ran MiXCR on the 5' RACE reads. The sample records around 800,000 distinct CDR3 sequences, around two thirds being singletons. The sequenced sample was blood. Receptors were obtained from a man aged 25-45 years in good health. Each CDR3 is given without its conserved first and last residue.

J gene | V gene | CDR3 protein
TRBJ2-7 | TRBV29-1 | NVVGLGSLEQY
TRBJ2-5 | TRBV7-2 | ASSLVGGHQETQY
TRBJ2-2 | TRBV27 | ASSTSGELF
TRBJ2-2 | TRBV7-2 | ASSPVRTGESGELF
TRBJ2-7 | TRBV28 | ASSGGVGYEQY
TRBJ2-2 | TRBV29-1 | SARGNTGELF
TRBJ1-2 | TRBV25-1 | ASSEYESYGYT
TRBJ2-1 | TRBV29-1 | SYEGPGTYNEQF
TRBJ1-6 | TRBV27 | ASRMGGNGYSPLH
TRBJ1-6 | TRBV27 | ASSAWDRGDSPLH
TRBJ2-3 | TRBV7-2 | ASNQLGVAGIDTQY
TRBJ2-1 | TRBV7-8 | ASSLVVNEQF
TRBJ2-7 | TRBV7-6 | ASSSSGFYEQY
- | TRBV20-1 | SARLIRLAAYEQY
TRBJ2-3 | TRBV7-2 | ASSLEPARGEQY
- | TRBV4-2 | ASSQLRAGGTYEQY
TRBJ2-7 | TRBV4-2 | ASSQDWVASGGLYEQY
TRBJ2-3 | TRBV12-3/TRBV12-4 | ASSPSRTSGMGGTQY
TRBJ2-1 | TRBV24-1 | ATSDNSRVGHNYLYNEQF
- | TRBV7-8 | ASSDWDGPYEQY
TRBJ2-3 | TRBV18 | ASSPPGNNADTQY
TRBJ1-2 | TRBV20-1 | SAKTRDYGYT
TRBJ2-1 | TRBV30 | AWRTRAGTYNEQF
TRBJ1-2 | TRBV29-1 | SVEADRAYGYT
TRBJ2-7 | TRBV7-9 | ASSFRTGVEQY
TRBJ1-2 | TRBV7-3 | ASSFSTGSSGYT
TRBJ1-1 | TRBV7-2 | ASSPADRELWTEAF
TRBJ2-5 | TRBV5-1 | ASSPPGLVQTQY
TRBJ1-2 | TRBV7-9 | ASSQGQPSYGYT
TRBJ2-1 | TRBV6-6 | ACEGRDSYNEQF
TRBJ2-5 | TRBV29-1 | SVSRDRGQTQY
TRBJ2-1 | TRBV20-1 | SAREKEFEQF
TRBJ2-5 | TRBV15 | ATSRDKRGAQETQY
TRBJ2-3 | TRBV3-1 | ASSQNPGSTDTQY
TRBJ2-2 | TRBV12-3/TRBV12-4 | ASSLVQGGAGELF
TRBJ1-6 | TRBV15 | ATSRDRGRNSPLH
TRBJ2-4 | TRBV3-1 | ASSQRYDRGPKNIQY
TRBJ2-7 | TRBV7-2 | ASSSLPGSPYEQY
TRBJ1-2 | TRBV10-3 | AISAGRDRNYGYT
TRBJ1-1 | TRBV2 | ASSFLRPEAEAF
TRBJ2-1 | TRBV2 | ASSEFPAGSYNEQF
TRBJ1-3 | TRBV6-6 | ASTPAGSGNTIY
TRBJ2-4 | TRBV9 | ASGRDKNIQY
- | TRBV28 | ASGQGAHYEQY
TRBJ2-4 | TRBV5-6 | ASSLGGGRENIQY
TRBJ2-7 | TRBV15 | ATSREGTGWYEQY
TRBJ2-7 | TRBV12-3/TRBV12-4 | ASSFNRGTGEQY
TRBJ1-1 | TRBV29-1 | SVDFQGMTEAF
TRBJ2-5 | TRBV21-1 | ASSKKAGGQAETQY
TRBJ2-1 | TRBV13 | ASSLDRTPEQF
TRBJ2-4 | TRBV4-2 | ASSQEGGRPSGQY
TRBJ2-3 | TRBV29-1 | SDLGMSQDTQY
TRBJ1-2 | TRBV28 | ASSLMGGGYGYT
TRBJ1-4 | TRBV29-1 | SVAGRQGRSEKLF
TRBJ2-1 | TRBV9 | ASTEGGGNEQF
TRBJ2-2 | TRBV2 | ASRVLGGGPGELF
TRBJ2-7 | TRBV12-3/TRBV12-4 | ASSYHRSEQY